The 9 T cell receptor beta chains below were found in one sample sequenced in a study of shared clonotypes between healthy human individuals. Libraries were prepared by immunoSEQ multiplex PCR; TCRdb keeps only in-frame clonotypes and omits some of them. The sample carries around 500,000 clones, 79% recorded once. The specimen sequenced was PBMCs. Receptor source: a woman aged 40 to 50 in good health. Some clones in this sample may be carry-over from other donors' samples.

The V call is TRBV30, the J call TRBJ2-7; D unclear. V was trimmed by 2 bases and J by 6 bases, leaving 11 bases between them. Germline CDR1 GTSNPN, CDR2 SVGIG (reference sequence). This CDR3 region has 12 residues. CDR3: CAWSIGRVEQYF. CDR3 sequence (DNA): TGTGCCTGGAGTATCGGACGGGTCGAGCAGTACTTC.

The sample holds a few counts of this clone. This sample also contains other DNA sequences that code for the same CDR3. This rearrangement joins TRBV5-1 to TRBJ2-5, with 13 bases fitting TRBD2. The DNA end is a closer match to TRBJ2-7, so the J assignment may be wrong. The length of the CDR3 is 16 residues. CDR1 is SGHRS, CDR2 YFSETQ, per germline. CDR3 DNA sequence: TGCGCCAGCAGCCCCGGACTAGCGGGGGTGGCCTACGAGCAGTACTTC. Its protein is CASSPGLAGVAYEQYF.

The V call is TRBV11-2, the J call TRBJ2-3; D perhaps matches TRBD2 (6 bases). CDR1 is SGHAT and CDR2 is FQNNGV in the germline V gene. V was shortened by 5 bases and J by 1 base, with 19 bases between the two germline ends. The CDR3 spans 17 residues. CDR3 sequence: CASSGMSGELRTDTQYF. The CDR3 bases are TGTGCCAGCAGCGGCATGTCGGGGGAGCTTCGCACAGATACGCAGTATTTT.

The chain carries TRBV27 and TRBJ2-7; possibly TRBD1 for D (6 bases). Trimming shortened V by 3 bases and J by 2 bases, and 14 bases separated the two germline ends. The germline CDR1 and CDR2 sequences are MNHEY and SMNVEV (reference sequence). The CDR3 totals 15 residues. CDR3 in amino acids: CASSLGQGLTYEQYF. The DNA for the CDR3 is TGTGCCAGCAGTTTGGGGCAGGGGCTTACCTACGAGCAGTACTTC.

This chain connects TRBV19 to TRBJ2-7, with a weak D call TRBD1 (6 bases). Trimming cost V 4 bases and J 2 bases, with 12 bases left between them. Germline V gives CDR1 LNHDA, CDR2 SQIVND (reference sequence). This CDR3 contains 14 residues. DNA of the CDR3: TGTGCCAGTAGTACTCAATACAGGGCCTACGAGCAGTACTTC. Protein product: CASSTQYRAYEQYF.

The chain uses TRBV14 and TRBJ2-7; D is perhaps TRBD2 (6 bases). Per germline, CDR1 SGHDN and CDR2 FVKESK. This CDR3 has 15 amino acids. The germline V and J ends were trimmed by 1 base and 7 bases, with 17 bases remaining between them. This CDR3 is CASSQATGATGEQYF. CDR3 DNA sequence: TGTGCCAGCAGCCAAGCAACGGGAGCGACGGGGGAGCAGTACTTC.

CDR3 in amino acids: CASSISTGTGDTEAFF. The CDR3 DNA is TGTGCCAGTAGTATTTCAACCGGGACAGGGGACACTGAAGCTTTCTTT. The genes are TRBV19 and TRBJ1-1; 10 bases line up with TRBD1. The CDR3 consists of 16 residues. Germline-derived CDR1 and CDR2 are LNHDA and SQIVND (reference sequence). The V and J ends lost 3 bases and 3 bases, in that order; junction bases with no gene match: 7.

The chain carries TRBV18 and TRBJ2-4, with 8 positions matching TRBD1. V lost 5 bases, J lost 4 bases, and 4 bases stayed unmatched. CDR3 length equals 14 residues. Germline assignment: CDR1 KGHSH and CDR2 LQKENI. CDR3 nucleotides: TGTGCCAGCTCATCCGACAGGGGTAAAAACATTCAGTACTTC. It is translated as CASSSDRGKNIQYF.

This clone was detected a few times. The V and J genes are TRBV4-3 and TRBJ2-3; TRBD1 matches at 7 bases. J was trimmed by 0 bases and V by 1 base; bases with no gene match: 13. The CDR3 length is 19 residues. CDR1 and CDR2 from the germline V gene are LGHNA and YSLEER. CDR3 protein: CASSQGTGQALYSTDTQYF. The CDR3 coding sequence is TGCGCCAGCAGCCAAGGGACCGGACAGGCGCTATATAGCACAGATACGCAGTATTTT.